Listed below are T cell receptor beta chains from one sample, sequenced in a study of T cells expressing NK-cell markers. TCRdb re-called the 5' RACE reads and gives one entry per CDR3 protein, without DNA. The sample totals approximately 110,000 distinct CDR3 sequences; its top ten clones hold roughly 18%. Sequenced sample: blood T cells: a sorted CD56 or NKG2C T cell subset, CD4+ or CD8+ T cells, or bulk PBMC T cells (not recorded which). All receptors derive from a woman aged 18 to 75 in good health. CDR3s include the opening cysteine and the closing phenylalanine or tryptophan.

j_call v_call cdr3_aa
TRBJ2-1 TRBV5-5 CASSLPTSSEEQFF
TRBJ1-6 TRBV7-3 CASSLGGSLSPLHF
TRBJ2-1 TRBV10-3 CAISVDVASYNEQFF
TRBJ2-7 TRBV6-2/TRBV6-3 CASTLAGSSYEQYF
TRBJ2-3 TRBV5-4 CASSSGTDTDTQYF
TRBJ2-7 TRBV20-1 CSANSNEGYYEQYF
TRBJ2-3 TRBV6-2/TRBV6-3 CASSYSTGRGTDTQYF
TRBJ1-2 TRBV12-3/TRBV12-4 CASSAGATYGYTF
TRBJ2-2 TRBV5-4 CASSFKTGELFF
TRBJ2-1 TRBV29-1 CSAGTGLDEQFF
TRBJ2-1 TRBV11-2 CASSLGSYEQFF
TRBJ1-5 TRBV5-4 CASSLHRENQPQHF
TRBJ2-3 TRBV14 CASSQGAGGTDTQYF
TRBJ1-5 TRBV5-1 CASSSGTGIDDQPQHF
TRBJ2-7 TRBV7-9 CASSSLGEQYF
TRBJ2-2 TRBV4-3 CASSRGLLAGGSTGELFF
TRBJ2-1 TRBV7-2 CASSLVRGYNEQFF
TRBJ2-1 TRBV11-1 CASSLAWAGYNEQFF
TRBJ2-2 TRBV6-5 CASRLQGFGANTGELFF
TRBJ1-6 TRBV12-3/TRBV12-4 CASSLVLSSYNSPLHF
TRBJ1-1 TRBV6-1 CASTRGVVNTEAFF
TRBJ2-2 TRBV27 CASSLFALSGANTGELFF
TRBJ2-4 TRBV13 CASSLRENIQYF
TRBJ1-5 TRBV27 CASSLPAGRGGQPQHF